The following is a T cell receptor (beta chain) sequence with its context. Antigen specificity is unknown. These data are taken from a study of response to subunit inactivated influenza vaccine. Overall study findings and caveats: Each seasonal flu vaccination may recruit only limited new T cells, authors suggested.

CDR1 MGHRA and CDR2 YSYEKL come from the germline V gene. Trimming shortened V by 0 bases and J by 3 bases, and 16 bases separated the two germline ends. This CDR3 region has 17 residues. TCRdb re-analysed the RT-PCR reads in MiXCR, keeping a single row per CDR3 protein. The sample contains about 700,000 distinct CDR3 sequences, roughly 14% of which appear only once. The receptor was derived from a man aged 50 to 60 who received an inactivated influenza vaccine. This chain links TRBV4-1 with TRBJ2-3; D gene uncertain. The sequences come from PBMCs from blood, collected 14 days before vaccination. This chain's CDR3 is CASSQELLGGATDTQYF. The CDR3 nucleotides read TGCGCCAGCAGCCAAGAACTGTTGGGCGGCGCAACAGATACGCAGTATTTT.